The clone carrying this T cell receptor beta chain is a singleton in its sample. The data belong to a study of Ad26.COV2.S vaccination and SARS-CoV-2 variants. The overall study: Ad26.COV2.S shots went into the muscle once or twice, 56 days apart.

Profiling relied on immunoSEQ multiplex PCR, and the TCRdb table lists in-frame clones only, not all of them. The data hold more than 300,000 clones, with 85% to 90% observed a single time. Treatment described: some 19 received Ad26.COV2.S at low or high dose, single or two shots; 5 received placebo; per-sample allocation not given. Samples came from day 63 after the first vaccine or placebo injection. Trimming cost V 5 bases and J 2 bases, with 16 bases left between them. The CDR3 totals 15 residues. CDR1 is SGHVS, CDR2 FQNEAQ, per germline. The sequence came from a person aged 18-65 years who received the Ad26.COV2.S COVID-19 vaccine or a placebo. This chain links TRBV7-8 with TRBJ2-7; D not resolved. The sequenced sample was peripheral blood, obtained in a trial of Ad26.COV2.S vaccine versus placebo. The DNA for the CDR3 is TGTGCCAGCAGCCCCGAGGCAGGTTCAGCCTACGAGCAGTACTTC. Translation: CASSPEAGSAYEQYF.